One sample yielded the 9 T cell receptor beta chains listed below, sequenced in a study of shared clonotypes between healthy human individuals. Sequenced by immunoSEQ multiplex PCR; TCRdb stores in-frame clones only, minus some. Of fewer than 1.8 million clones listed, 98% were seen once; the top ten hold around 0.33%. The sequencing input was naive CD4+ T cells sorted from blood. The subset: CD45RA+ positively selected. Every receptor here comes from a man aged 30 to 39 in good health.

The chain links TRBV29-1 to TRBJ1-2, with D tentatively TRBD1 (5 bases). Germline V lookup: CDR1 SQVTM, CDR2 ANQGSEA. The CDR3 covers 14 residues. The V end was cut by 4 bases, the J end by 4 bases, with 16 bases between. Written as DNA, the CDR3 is TGCAGCGTTGGGCCCTCCGACAGCCGCTATGGCTACACCTTC. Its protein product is CSVGPSDSRYGYTF.

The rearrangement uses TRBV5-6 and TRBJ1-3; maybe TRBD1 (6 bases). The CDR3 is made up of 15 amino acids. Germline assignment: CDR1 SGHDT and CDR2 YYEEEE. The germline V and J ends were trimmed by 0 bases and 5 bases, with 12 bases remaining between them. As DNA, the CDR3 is TGTGCCAGCAGCTTGGCCGGGACAAGCCGAAACACCATATATTTT. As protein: CASSLAGTSRNTIYF.

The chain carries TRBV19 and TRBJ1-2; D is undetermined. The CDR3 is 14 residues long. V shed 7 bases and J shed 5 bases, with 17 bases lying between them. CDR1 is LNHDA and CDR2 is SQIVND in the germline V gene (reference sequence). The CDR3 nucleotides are TGTGCCAGTATTCGTCGGGAAGGTCTTTATGGCTACACCTTC. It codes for CASIRREGLYGYTF.

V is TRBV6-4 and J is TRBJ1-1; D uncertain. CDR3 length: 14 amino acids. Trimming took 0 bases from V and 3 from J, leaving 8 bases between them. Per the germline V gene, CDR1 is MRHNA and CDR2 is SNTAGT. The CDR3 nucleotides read TGTGCCAGCAGTGACTCGAACGGCTACACTGAAGCTTTCTTT. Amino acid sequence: CASSDSNGYTEAFF.

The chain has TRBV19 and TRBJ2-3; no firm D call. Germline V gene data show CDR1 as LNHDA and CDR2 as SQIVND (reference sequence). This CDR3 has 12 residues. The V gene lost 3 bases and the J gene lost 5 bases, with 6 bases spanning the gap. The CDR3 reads CASSITGDTQYF. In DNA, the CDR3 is TGTGCCAGTAGTATTACCGGAGATACGCAGTATTTT.

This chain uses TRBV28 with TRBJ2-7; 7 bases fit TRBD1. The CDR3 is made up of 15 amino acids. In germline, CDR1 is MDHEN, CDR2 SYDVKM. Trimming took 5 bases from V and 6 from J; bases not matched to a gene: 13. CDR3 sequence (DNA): TGTGCCAGCAGTACCCGCTGGGGACAGCTCCCCGAGCAGTACTTC. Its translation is CASSTRWGQLPEQYF. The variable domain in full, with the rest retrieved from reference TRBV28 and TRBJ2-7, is DVKVTQSSRYLVKRTGEKVFLECVQDMDHENMFWYRQDPGLGLRLIYFSYDVKMKEKGDIPEGYSVSREKKERFSLILESASTNQTSMYLCASSTRWGQLPEQYFGPGTRLTVT.

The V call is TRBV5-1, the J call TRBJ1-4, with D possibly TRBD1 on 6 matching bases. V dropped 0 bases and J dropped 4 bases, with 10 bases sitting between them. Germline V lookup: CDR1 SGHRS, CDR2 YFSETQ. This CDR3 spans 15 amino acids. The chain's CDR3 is CASSLARDINEKLFF. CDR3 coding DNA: TGCGCCAGCAGCTTGGCCAGGGACATTAATGAAAAACTGTTTTTT.

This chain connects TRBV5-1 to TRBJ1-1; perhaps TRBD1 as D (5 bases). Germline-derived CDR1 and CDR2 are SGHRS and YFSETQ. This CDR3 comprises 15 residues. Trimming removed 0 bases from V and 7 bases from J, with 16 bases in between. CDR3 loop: CASSLAVGQGYEAFF. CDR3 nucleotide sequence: TGCGCCAGCAGCTTGGCCGTAGGGCAGGGCTATGAAGCTTTCTTT.

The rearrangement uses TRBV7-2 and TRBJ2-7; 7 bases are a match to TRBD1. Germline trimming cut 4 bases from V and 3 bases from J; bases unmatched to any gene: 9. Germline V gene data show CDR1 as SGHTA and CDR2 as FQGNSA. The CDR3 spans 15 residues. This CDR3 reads CASSSDRADFYEQYF. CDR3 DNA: TGTGCCAGCAGCTCCGACAGGGCGGACTTCTACGAGCAGTACTTC.